Following are 10 T cell receptor beta chains from one sample sequenced in a study of tumor and adjacent non-tumor tissue in lung cancer. Three rounds of nested PCR, following a modified ARM-PCR protocol, produced the TCRbeta library. One entry per CDR3 protein, called by TCRdb with MiXCR from the multiplex PCR reads. The data contain about 93,000 distinct CDR3 sequences, about 70% of them singletons. No cell sorting was done before RNA was extracted from the tissue. The source material was lung tumor tissue. The source of these receptors is a man between 60 and 70 years old with non-small cell lung cancer.

There are many counts of this clonotype. The chain joins TRBV29-1 to TRBJ2-7; 12 bases align to TRBD1. Germline V gene sequence: CDR1 SQVTM, CDR2 ANQGSEA. V dropped 6 bases and J dropped 4; count of bases not matched to a gene: 10. This CDR3 comprises 15 residues. DNA for the CDR3: TGCAGCGTCCGCCCCGGGACAGGGGGCGCTTACGAGCAGTACTTC. This codes for CSVRPGTGGAYEQYF.

Note on this clonotype: One junction end disagrees with the germline gene, perhaps due to a read error. V is TRBV11-2 and J is TRBJ2-2, with 8 bases lining up with TRBD2. Germline V gene lookup returns CDR1 SGHAT and CDR2 FQNNGV. The CDR3 is made up of 15 amino acids. The CDR3 DNA reads as TGTGCCAGCAGACTGGAGCAGCGGGGGTTGGGGGAGCTGTTCTTT. It is translated as CASRLEQRGLGELFF.

The rearrangement joins TRBV12-3 or TRBV12-4 to TRBJ2-2; 8 positions match TRBD2. The CDR3 has 14 residues. J gave up 5 bases and V 8 bases, and 7 bases lay outside the gene matches. The CDR3 DNA follows: TGTGCCAGCTGGGACGGGGGGGAAACCGGGGAGCTGTTTTTT. Translated, it gives CASWDGGETGELFF.

In this sample, this clonotype turned up many times. This chain connects TRBV28 to TRBJ2-1, with 7 bases aligning to TRBD2. V was pared by 7 bases and J by 12 bases, with 6 bases of the junction left unmatched. There are 11 residues in the CDR3. Germline assignment: CDR1 MDHEN and CDR2 SYDVKM. The CDR3 here is CASTPGTMQFF. The CDR3 DNA sequence: TGTGCCAGCACCCCCGGGACTATGCAGTTCTTC.

As regards this clonotype: One base away lies a much larger clone, so this may be a sequencing read error. V and J are TRBV28 and TRBJ2-1; 11 bases are shared with TRBD2. With V trimmed by 6 bases and J by 8 bases, 15 bases remained unmatched. The CDR3 runs 17 residues. From germline, CDR1 is MDHEN and CDR2 SYDVKM. The CDR3 DNA sequence: TGTGCCAGCAGAACCTCGGTGTCTAGCGGGAGGCTCTATGAGCAGTTCTTC. Translating gives CASRTSVSSGRLYEQFF.

The sample holds many counts of this clonotype. The chain couples TRBV30 to TRBJ2-1; 8 bases fit TRBD1. With 8 bases clipped from V and 2 bases from J, the junction kept 8 bases outside the gene matches. The CDR3 runs 14 residues. Germline V lookup: CDR1 GTSNPN, CDR2 SVGIG (reference sequence). The CDR3 DNA reads as TGTGCCACAAGGGGGACAGGCACCTACAATGAGCAGTTCTTC. It specifies CATRGTGTYNEQFF.

In its sample, this clonotype was seen once. The chain couples TRBV6-5 to TRBJ2-5; D is possibly TRBD1 or TRBD2 (6 bases each). V was trimmed by 8 bases and J by 1 base, leaving 11 bases between them. Germline CDR1 is MNHEY and CDR2 is SVGAGI. The CDR3 spans 13 residues. CDR3 nucleotides: TGTGCCAGCTGGGGGGACATCCAAGAGACCCAGTACTTC. Protein product: CASWGDIQETQYF.

Concerning this clonotype itself: A much bigger clone sits one base away, suggesting this may be a read error. This chain joins TRBV7-9 and TRBJ2-4; no clear D. The CDR3 has 16 amino acids. Germline CDR1 and CDR2: SEHNR and FQNEAQ (reference sequence). This chain's CDR3 is CAGSSGVELAKNIQYF. As DNA, the CDR3 is TGTGCCGGCAGCTCTGGGGTGGAGCTAGCCAAAAACATTCAGTACTTC.

Points on this clonotype: A read error may explain this, as a much larger clone is one base away. The chain joins TRBV12-5 to TRBJ1-6; the D gene is possibly TRBD1 (5 bases). Per the germline V gene, CDR1 is LGHNT and CDR2 is FRNRAP. CDR3 length: 14 amino acids. CDR3 region: CDSALGVYNSPLHF. As DNA, the CDR3 is TGTGATAGTGCCTTAGGGGTCTATAATTCACCCCTCCACTTT.

On this clonotype itself: The junction differs from germline at one of its ends, possibly a read error. J is TRBJ2-2 and V is TRBV25-1, with D possibly matching TRBD1 (5 bases). Germline V gene lookup returns CDR1 MGHDK and CDR2 SYGVNS. The CDR3 has 14 amino acids. The CDR3 reads CAGSEMTVSGELFF. DNA for the CDR3: TGTGCCGGCAGTGAAATGACAGTTTCCGGGGAGCTGTTTTTT.